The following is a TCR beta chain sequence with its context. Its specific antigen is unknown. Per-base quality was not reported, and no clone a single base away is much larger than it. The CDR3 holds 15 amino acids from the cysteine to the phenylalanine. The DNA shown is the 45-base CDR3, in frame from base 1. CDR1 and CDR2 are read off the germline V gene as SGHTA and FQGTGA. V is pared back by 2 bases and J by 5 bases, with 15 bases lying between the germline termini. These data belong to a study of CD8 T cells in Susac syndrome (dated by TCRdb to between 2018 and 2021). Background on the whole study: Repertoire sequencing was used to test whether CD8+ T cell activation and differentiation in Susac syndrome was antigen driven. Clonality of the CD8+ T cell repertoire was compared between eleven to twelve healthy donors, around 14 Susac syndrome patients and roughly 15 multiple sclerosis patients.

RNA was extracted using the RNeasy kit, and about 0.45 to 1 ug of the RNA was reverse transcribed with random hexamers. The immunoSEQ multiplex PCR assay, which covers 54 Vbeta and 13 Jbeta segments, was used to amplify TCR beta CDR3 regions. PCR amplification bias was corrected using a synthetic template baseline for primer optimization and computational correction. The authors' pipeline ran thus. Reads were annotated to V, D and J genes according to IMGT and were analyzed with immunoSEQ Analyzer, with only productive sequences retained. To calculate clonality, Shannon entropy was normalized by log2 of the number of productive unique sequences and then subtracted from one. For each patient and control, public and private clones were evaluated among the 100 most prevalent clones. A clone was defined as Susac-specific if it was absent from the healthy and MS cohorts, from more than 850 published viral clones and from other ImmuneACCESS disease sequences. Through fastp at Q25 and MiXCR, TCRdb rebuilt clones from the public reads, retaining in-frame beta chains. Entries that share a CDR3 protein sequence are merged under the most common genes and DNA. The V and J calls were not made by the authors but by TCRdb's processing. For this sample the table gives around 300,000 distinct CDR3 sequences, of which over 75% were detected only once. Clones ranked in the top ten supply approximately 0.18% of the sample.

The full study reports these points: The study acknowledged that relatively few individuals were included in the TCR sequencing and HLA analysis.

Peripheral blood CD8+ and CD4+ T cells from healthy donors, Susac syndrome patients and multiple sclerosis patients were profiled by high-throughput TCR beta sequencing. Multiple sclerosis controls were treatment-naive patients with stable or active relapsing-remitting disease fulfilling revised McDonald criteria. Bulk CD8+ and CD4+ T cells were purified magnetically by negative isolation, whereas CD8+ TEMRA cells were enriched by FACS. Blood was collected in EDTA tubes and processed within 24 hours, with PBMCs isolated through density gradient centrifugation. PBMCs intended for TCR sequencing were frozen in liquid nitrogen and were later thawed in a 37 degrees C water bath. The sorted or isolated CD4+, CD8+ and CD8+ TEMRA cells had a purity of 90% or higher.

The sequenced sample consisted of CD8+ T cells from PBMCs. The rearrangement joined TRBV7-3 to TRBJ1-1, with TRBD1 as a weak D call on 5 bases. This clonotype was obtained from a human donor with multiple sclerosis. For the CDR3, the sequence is CASSLGAGSGTEAFF. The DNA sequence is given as TGTGCCAGCAGCTTAGGTGCGGGGTCAGGGACTGAAGCTTTCTTT. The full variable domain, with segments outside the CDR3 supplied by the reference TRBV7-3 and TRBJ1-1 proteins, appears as GAGVSQTPSNKVTEKGKYVELRCDPISGHTALYWYRQSLGQGPEFLIYFQGTGAADDSGLPNDRFFAVRPEGSVSTLKIQRTERGDSAVYLCASSLGAGSGTEAFFGQGTRLTVV.